These T cell receptor beta chains were read from a single sample in a study of cytomegalovirus exposure and HLA in healthy donors. Clones were read by immunoSEQ multiplex PCR, and TCRdb kept only the in-frame ones, dropping some. This sample yields about 140,000 clones, of which roughly three quarters are seen a single time; approximately 15% belongs to the top ten. Sequencing used PBMCs. These receptors were obtained from a middle-aged woman in good health and CMV-seronegative. CDR3s include the opening cysteine and the closing phenylalanine or tryptophan.

TRBV7-2	TRBJ2-1	CASSSGDRGLNEQFF
TRBV19	TRBJ2-1	CATTETSGRAWEQFF
TRBV30	TRBJ2-7	CAWSVAEGRAYEQYF
TRBV7-6	TRBJ2-7	CASSLGQGAYEQYF
TRBV7-9	TRBJ1-2	CSSSSQGDDYTF
TRBV28	TRBJ1-6	CASSSGQGNSPLHF
TRBV6-4	TRBJ2-7	CASSNLAGGCNEQYF
TRBV4-3	TRBJ2-5	CASSQETGGETQYF
TRBV7-6	TRBJ2-7	CASSLVAGGSGSYEQYF
TRBV4-1	TRBJ2-2	CASSQYRGARGTGELFF